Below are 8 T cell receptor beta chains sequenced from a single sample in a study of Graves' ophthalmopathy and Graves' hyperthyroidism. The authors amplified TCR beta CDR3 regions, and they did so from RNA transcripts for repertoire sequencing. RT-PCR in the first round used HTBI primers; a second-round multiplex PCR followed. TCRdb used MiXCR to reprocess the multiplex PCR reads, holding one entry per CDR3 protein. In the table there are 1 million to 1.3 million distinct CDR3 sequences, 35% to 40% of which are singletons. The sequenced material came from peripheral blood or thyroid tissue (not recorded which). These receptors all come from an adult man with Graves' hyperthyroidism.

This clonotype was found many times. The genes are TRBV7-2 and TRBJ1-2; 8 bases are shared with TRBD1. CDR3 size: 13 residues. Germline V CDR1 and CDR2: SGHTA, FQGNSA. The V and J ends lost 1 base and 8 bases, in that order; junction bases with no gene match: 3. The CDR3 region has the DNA TGTGCCAGCAGCTTAGACAGGGGGAACGGCTACACCTTC. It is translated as CASSLDRGNGYTF. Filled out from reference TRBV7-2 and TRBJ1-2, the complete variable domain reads GAGVSQSPSNKVTEKGKDVELRCDPISGHTALYWYRQSLGQGLEFLIYFQGNSAPDKSGLPSDRFSAERTGGSVSTLTIQRTQQEDSAVYLCASSLDRGNGYTFGSGTRLTVV.

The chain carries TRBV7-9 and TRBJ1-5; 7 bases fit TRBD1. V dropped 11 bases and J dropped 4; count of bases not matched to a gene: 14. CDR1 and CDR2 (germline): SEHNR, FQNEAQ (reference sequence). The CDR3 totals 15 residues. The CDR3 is CAWARQGIGNQPQHF. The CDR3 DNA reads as TGTGCCTGGGCGCGACAGGGAATAGGTAATCAGCCCCAGCATTTT.

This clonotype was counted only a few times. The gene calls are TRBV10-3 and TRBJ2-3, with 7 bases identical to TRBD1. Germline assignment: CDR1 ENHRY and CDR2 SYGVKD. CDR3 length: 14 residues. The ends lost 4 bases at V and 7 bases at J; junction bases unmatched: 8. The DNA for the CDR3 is TGTGCCATCAGTGCAATCGGGACAGATAATACGCAGTATTTT. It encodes CAISAIGTDNTQYF.

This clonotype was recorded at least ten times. The CDR3 region is CASRRTGMSNQPQHF. The CDR3, as DNA: TGTGCCAGTAGGAGGACAGGGATGAGCAATCAGCCCCAGCATTTT. The V gene is TRBV19, the J gene TRBJ1-5, with 8 nucleotides matching TRBD1. The CDR3 has 15 residues. V lost 6 bases and J lost 1; bases outside the gene matches: 5. The germline gives CDR1 LNHDA, CDR2 SQIVND (reference sequence).

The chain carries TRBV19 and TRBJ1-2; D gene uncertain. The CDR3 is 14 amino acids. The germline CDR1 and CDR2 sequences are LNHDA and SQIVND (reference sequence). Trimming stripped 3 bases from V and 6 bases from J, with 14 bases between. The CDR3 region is CASSIQTSNNGYTF. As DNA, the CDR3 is TGTGCCAGTAGTATTCAGACTTCGAATAATGGCTACACCTTC. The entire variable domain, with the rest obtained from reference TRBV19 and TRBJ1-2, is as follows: DGGITQSPKYLFRKEGQNVTLSCEQNLNHDAMYWYRQDPGQGLRLIYYSQIVNDFQKGDIAEGYSVSREKKESFPLTVTSAQKNPTAFYLCASSIQTSNNGYTFGSGTRLTVV.

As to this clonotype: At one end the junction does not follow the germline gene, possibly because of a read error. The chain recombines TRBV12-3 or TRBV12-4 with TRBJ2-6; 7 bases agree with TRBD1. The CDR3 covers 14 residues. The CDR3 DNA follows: TGTGCCAGCAGTCCAAGGGGGCACCCGAGCACTGAAGCTTTC. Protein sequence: CASSPRGHPSTEAF.

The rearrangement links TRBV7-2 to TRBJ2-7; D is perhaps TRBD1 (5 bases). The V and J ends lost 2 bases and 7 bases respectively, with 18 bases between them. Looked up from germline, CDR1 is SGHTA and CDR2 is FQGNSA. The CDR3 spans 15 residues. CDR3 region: CASSLYAQGGDEQYF. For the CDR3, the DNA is TGTGCCAGCAGCTTATACGCGCAGGGTGGCGATGAGCAGTACTTC.

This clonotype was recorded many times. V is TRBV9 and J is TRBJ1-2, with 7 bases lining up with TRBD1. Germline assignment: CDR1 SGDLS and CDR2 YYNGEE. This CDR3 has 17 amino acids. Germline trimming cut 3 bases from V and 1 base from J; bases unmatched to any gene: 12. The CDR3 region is CASSGHRAGTVNYGYTF. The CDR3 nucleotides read TGTGCCAGCAGCGGACACCGGGCCGGGACAGTTAACTATGGCTACACCTTC.